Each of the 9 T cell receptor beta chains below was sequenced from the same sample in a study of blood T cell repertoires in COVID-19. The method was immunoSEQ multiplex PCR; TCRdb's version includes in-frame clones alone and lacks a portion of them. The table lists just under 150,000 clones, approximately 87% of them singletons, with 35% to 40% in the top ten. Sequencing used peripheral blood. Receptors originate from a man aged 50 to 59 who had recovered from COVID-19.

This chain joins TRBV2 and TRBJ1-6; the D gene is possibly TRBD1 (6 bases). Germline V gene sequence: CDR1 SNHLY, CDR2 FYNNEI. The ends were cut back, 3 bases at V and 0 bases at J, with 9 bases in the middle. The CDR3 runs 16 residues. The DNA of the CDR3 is TGTGCCAGCAGTGATACAGGGAGCTCCTATAATTCACCCCTCCACTTT. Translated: CASSDTGSSYNSPLHF.

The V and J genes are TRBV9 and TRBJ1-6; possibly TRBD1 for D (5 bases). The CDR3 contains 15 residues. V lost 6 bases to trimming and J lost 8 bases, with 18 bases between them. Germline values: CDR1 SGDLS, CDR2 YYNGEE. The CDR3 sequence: CASNPYPDTYSPLHF. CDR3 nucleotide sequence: TGTGCCAGCAACCCGTACCCGGACACCTATTCACCCCTCCACTTT.

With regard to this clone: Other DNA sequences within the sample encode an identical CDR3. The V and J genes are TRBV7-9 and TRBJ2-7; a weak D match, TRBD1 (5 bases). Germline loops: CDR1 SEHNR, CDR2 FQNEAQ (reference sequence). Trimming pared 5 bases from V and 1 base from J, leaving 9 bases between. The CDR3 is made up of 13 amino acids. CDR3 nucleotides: TGTGCCAGCAGCCGAGACAGTTCCTACGAGCAGTACTTC. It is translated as CASSRDSSYEQYF.

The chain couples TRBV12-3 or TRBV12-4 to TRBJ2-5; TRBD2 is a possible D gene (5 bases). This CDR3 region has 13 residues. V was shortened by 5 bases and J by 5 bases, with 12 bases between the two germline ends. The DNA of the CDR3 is TGTGCCAGCAGTCAGAGGGCAAGCGAGACCCAGTACTTC. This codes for CASSQRASETQYF.

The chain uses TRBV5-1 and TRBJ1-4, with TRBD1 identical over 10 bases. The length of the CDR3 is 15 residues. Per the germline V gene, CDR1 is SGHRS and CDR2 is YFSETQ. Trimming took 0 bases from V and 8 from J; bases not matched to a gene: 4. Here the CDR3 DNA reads TGCGCCAGCAGCTTGGAGGGGACAGGGGTCGAAAAACTGTTTTTT. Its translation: CASSLEGTGVEKLFF.

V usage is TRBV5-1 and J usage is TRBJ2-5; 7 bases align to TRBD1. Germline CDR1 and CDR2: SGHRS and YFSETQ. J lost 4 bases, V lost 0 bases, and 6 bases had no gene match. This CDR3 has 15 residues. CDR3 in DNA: TGCGCCAGCAGCTTGGGAGGGGGCGAACGAGAGACCCAGTACTTC. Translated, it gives CASSLGGGERETQYF.

CDR3 in DNA: TGTGCCAGCAGCCGGGACAGGGCTGGCTACACCTTC. Amino acid sequence: CASSRDRAGYTF. The rearrangement links TRBV6-2 or TRBV6-3 to TRBJ1-2; TRBD1 aligns across 9 bases. This CDR3 has 12 amino acids. Germline V gives CDR1 MNHEY, CDR2 SVGEGT. V lost 6 bases, J lost 7 bases, and 3 bases stayed unmatched.

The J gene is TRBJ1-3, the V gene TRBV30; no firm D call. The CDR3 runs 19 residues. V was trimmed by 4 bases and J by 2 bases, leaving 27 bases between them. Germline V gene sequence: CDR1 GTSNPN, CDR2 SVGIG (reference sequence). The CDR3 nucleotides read TGTGCCTGGAACCCCCTCGGGAGTGGAGGGCATGGCCCTGGAAACACCATATATTTT. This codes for CAWNPLGSGGHGPGNTIYF. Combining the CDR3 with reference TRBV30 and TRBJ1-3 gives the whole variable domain SQTIHQWPATLVQPVGSPLSLECTVEGTSNPNLYWYRQAAGRGLQLLFYSVGIGQISSEVPQNLSASRPQDRQFILSSKKLLLSDSGFYLCAWNPLGSGGHGPGNTIYFGEGSWLTVV.

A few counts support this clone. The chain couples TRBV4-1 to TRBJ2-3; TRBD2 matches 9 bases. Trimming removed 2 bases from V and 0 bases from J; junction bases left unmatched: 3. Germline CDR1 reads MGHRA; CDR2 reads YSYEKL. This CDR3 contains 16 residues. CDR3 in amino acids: CASSQTLAGSTDTQYF. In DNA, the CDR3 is TGCGCCAGCAGCCAAACCCTAGCGGGAAGCACAGATACGCAGTATTTT.